Listed here are 15 T cell receptor beta chains from one sample, sequenced in a study of blood T cell repertoires in COVID-19. The data were produced by immunoSEQ multiplex PCR, yet TCRdb's version contains in-frame clones alone and is incomplete. Of some 250,000 clones in the sample, roughly 77% were seen once. The specimen was peripheral blood. These receptors all come from an elderly woman with acute or convalescent COVID-19.

The chain is built from TRBV5-4 and TRBJ1-1; 9 nucleotides match TRBD1. After removal of 4 bases from V and 5 bases from J, the junction contained 9 bases not matched to a gene. The CDR3 totals 15 residues. Germline CDR1 SGHNT, CDR2 YYREEE (reference sequence). The CDR3 here is CASSPGGQGRTEAFF. CDR3 in DNA: TGTGCCAGCAGCCCAGGGGGACAGGGAAGAACTGAAGCTTTCTTT.

This chain connects TRBV5-1 to TRBJ2-5; D call uncertain. CDR3 length: 16 residues. V gave up 2 bases and J gave up 4 bases, with 18 bases separating them. CDR1 and CDR2 from the germline V gene are SGHRS and YFSETQ. The CDR3 loop reads CASSFNYPPTRETQYF. CDR3 DNA: TGCGCCAGCAGCTTTAACTACCCCCCAACCAGAGAGACCCAGTACTTC.

The rearrangement links TRBV10-2 to TRBJ2-7; 13 positions match TRBD2. This CDR3 has 14 residues. Looked up from germline, CDR1 is WSHSY and CDR2 is SAAADI. Trimming took 6 bases from V and 7 from J; bases not matched to a gene: 6. The CDR3 reads CASRLAGGPGEQYF. CDR3 in DNA: TGCGCCAGCAGACTAGCGGGAGGGCCGGGGGAGCAGTACTTC.

The V and J genes are TRBV19 and TRBJ1-1; D is uncertain. This CDR3 has 14 residues. Germline assignment: CDR1 LNHDA and CDR2 SQIVND (reference sequence). Trimming cost V 3 bases and J 6 bases, with 14 bases left between them. The DNA of the CDR3 is TGTGCCAGTAGTATTGACTCCGGCAGAGCTGAAGCTTTCTTT. Amino acids: CASSIDSGRAEAFF. The full variable domain, rest sourced from reference TRBV19 and TRBJ1-1, is DGGITQSPKYLFRKEGQNVTLSCEQNLNHDAMYWYRQDPGQGLRLIYYSQIVNDFQKGDIAEGYSVSREKKESFPLTVTSAQKNPTAFYLCASSIDSGRAEAFFGQGTRLTVV.

A single count supports this clone. The J gene is TRBJ2-3, the V gene TRBV27, with D possibly TRBD2 on 7 matching bases. Per the germline V gene, CDR1 is MNHEY and CDR2 is SMNVEV (reference sequence). The CDR3 has 14 amino acids. V lost 7 bases, J lost 1 base, and 12 bases lay in between. In DNA form, the CDR3 reads TGTGCCAGCAAACCCGGGGGGCGCACAGATACGCAGTATTTT. Its translation is CASKPGGRTDTQYF.

This clone was observed a handful of times. The chain is built from TRBV3-1 (or the pseudogene TRBV3-2) and TRBJ1-2, with D possibly matching TRBD1 (6 bases). V was shortened by 2 bases and J by 8 bases, with 9 bases between the two germline ends. This CDR3 region has 12 residues. Germline assignment: CDR1 LGHDT and CDR2 YNNKEL (reference sequence). This CDR3 is CASSQTGTGYTF. CDR3 DNA: TGTGCCAGCAGCCAAACAGGGACCGGCTACACCTTC.

The rearrangement joins TRBV3-1 (or the pseudogene TRBV3-2) to TRBJ1-3; TRBD1 might be the D (6 bases). The CDR3 has 14 amino acids. Trimming removed 5 bases from V and 1 base from J, with 9 bases in between. Per germline, CDR1 LGHDT and CDR2 YNNKEL (reference sequence). This CDR3 reads CASSFGTSGNTIYF. The CDR3 region has the DNA TGTGCCAGCAGCTTCGGGACATCTGGAAACACCATATATTTT.

Of note for this clone: The sample carries other DNA sequences with the same CDR3. The chain combines TRBV3-1 (or the pseudogene TRBV3-2) with TRBJ1-5; no definite D call. The CDR3 runs 13 residues. The germline V gene encodes CDR1 LGHDT and CDR2 YNNKEL (reference sequence). V gave up 4 bases and J gave up 3 bases, with 7 bases separating them. CDR3 region: CASSLGNNQPQHF. The CDR3 coding sequence is TGTGCCAGCAGCCTTGGCAACAATCAGCCCCAGCATTTT.

V gene TRBV6-2 or TRBV6-3 combines with J gene TRBJ2-3, with TRBD2 matching 8 bases. Germline V CDR1 and CDR2: MNHEY, SVGEGT. J was trimmed by 6 bases and V by 2 bases; bases with no gene match: 10. The CDR3 contains 16 residues. The CDR3 loop is CASSYPPAGEWDTQYF. The CDR3 DNA follows: TGTGCCAGCAGTTACCCCCCAGCGGGGGAGTGGGATACGCAGTATTTT.

This clone turned up a few times. The gene calls are TRBV27 and TRBJ1-2, with D uncertain. The CDR3 loop spans 15 amino acids. Germline loops: CDR1 MNHEY, CDR2 SMNVEV (reference sequence). V was trimmed by 1 base and J by 7 bases, leaving 16 bases between them. The CDR3, as DNA: TGTGCCAGCAGTTTATTTGCAGGCGGGGAGTTTGGCTACACCTTC. This gives the protein CASSLFAGGEFGYTF.

V is TRBV2 and J is TRBJ2-7; TRBD2 matches 8 bases. The CDR3 has 14 amino acids. V shed 5 bases and J 0 bases; nucleotides not matched to a gene: 3. Germline-derived CDR1 and CDR2 are SNHLY and FYNNEI. The DNA of the CDR3 is TGTGCCAGCAGTCGGGAGGGGGGCTCCTACGAGCAGTACTTC. It translates to CASSREGGSYEQYF.

The chain combines TRBV28 with TRBJ2-1; 10 bases agree with TRBD2. V was clipped by 5 bases and J by 9 bases; unmatched bases: 7. Germline V CDR1 and CDR2: MDHEN, SYDVKM. The CDR3 totals 14 residues. The CDR3 loop is CASSEAGGPAEQFF. DNA of the CDR3: TGTGCCAGCAGTGAAGCGGGGGGGCCAGCTGAGCAGTTCTTC.

The rearrangement links TRBV18 to TRBJ2-7; tentatively, D is TRBD2 (6 bases). CDR1 and CDR2 from the germline V gene are KGHSH and LQKENI. Trimming pared 1 base from V and 1 base from J, leaving 11 bases between. This CDR3 is built from 15 residues. CDR3 nucleotide sequence: TGTGCCAGCTCACCACAACCTAGCGCATCCTACGAGCAGTACTTC. This gives the protein CASSPQPSASYEQYF.

The table lists this clone with a count of one. This sample also contains other DNA sequences that code for the same CDR3. This chain connects TRBV6-5 to TRBJ2-7, with 8 nucleotides matching TRBD1. The V gene end was trimmed by 5 bases and the J gene end by 4 bases; junction bases not matched to a gene: 4. CDR1 is MNHEY, CDR2 SVGAGI, per germline. There are 13 residues in the CDR3. The CDR3 nucleotides are TGTGCCAGCAGTCCAGACAGGGGATACGAGCAGTACTTC. It specifies CASSPDRGYEQYF.

This chain connects TRBV18 to TRBJ1-1; D uncertain. CDR1 and CDR2 from the germline V gene are KGHSH and LQKENI. V was cut by 0 bases and J by 0 bases, with 8 bases left in between. The CDR3 consists of 15 residues. CDR3 nucleotides: TGTGCCAGCTCACCACCGAATCAGTTGAACACTGAAGCTTTCTTT. Encoded protein: CASSPPNQLNTEAFF.